This T cell receptor beta chain was recovered during a study of blood T cell repertoires in COVID-19. As for the study in general: The study drew acute and convalescent COVID-19 samples from the United States, Italy and Spain. The analysed material was cDNA or gDNA that came from T cells, B-cell-depleted T cells, or PBMCs.

Profiling relied on immunoSEQ multiplex PCR, and the TCRdb table lists in-frame clones only, not all of them. Of about 190,000 clones listed, roughly four fifths were seen once; the top ten hold approximately 13%. The J segment lost 5 bases and the V segment lost 2 bases, leaving 4 bases of the junction unmatched. Germline assignment: CDR1 MNHEY and CDR2 SVGAGI. The CDR3 covers 14 residues. V gene TRBV6-5 combines with J gene TRBJ1-1; 8 bases agree with TRBD1. The origin of this receptor is a man in his forties or fifties who had recovered from COVID-19. Sequenced: peripheral blood. The CDR3 nucleotides read TGTGCCAGCAGTTACGACAGGGGTAGGACTGAAGCTTTCTTT. As protein: CASSYDRGRTEAFF.